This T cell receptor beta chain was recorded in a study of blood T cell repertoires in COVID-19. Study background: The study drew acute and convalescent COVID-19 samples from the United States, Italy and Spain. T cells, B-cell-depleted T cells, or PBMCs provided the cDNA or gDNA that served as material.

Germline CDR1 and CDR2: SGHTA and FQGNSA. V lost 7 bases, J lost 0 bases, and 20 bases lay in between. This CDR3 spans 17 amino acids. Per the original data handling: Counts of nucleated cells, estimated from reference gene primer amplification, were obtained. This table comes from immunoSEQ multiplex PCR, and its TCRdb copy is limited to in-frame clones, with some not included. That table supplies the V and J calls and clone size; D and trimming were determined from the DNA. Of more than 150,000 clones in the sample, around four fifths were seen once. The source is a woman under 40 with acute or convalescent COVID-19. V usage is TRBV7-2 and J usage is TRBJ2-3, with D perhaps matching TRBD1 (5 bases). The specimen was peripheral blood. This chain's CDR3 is CASNRMVGRTSTDTQYF. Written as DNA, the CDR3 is TGTGCCAGCAACCGAATGGTGGGGCGAACTAGCACAGATACGCAGTATTTT.